These 17 T cell receptor beta chains were sequenced from one sample in a study of human T cells and chemical hapten exposure. TCRdb processed the RACE reads anew with MiXCR; each CDR3 protein has one entry. The sample has some 70,000 distinct CDR3 sequences, 10% seen once. Regarding time point: patch test 2, 6 weeks after DPC sensitization. This sample's treatment: therapeutic diphenylcyclopropenone sensitization with weekly scalp DPC. Source: whole blood, taken in connection with sensitization to the hapten diphenylcyclopropenone (DPC). The origin of the receptors is a woman between 45 and 60 years old with alopecia areata. Some clones in this sample may be carry-over from other donors' samples.

In this sample, this clonotype turned up many times. This chain joins TRBV20-1 and TRBJ1-6; 9 positions match TRBD1. V trimming: 5 bases; J trimming: 3 bases; junction bases outside the gene matches: 5. Germline CDR1 reads DFQATT; CDR2 reads SNEGSKA (reference sequence). CDR3 length: 15 amino acids. The chain's CDR3 is CSAATTGGYNSPLHF. The DNA for the CDR3 is TGCAGTGCTGCGACGACAGGGGGCTATAATTCACCCCTCCACTTT.

The V gene is TRBV19, the J gene TRBJ2-1; TRBD1 might be the D (5 bases). Germline-derived CDR1 and CDR2 are LNHDA and SQIVND (reference sequence). This CDR3 region has 16 residues. V was cut by 4 bases and J by 3 bases, with 16 bases left in between. CDR3 in DNA: TGTGCCAGTAGTAGGAACCCGACAGACGTCTACAATGAGCAGTTCTTC. It specifies CASSRNPTDVYNEQFF.

This clonotype was detected many times. This chain joins TRBV6-2 or TRBV6-3 and TRBJ2-7, with TRBD1 identical over 7 bases. The CDR3 has 14 residues. The V segment lost 2 bases and the J segment 7 bases; nucleotides outside the gene matches: 8. The germline V gene has CDR1 MNHEY and CDR2 SVGEGT. The CDR3 bases are TGTGCCAGCAGTTACGCCGGGACAGCGCGGGAGCAGTACTTC. Translating it yields CASSYAGTAREQYF.

This clonotype was observed a few times. The V gene is TRBV24-1, the J gene TRBJ1-2; D is unresolved. There are 14 residues in the CDR3. The V gene's germline CDR1 is KGHDR and CDR2 SFDVKD. Trimming took 5 bases from V and 8 from J, leaving 17 bases between them. The DNA for the CDR3 is TGTGCCACCAGTGGCCCCGGGGAGACGGACGGCTACACCTTC. As protein: CATSGPGETDGYTF.

V gene TRBV7-8 combines with J gene TRBJ2-7; tentatively, D is TRBD1 or TRBD2 (5 bases each). Trimming left V 5 bases short and J 0 bases short, with 17 bases between. CDR3 length equals 16 residues. From germline, CDR1 is SGHVS and CDR2 FQNEAQ. The DNA of the CDR3 is TGTGCCAGCAGCCCTAGCTTAGGGGCTAGCTCCTACGAGCAGTACTTC. This codes for CASSPSLGASSYEQYF.

A note on this clonotype: A read error is possible here, since a much larger clone lies one base away. The CDR3 does not close with the conserved phenylalanine or tryptophan, likely indicating a read error. The V call is TRBV12-3 or TRBV12-4, the J call TRBJ1-5; possibly TRBD1 for D (6 bases). Trimming shortened V by 6 bases and J by 0 bases, and 12 bases separated the two germline ends. This CDR3 has 15 amino acids. CDR3 in DNA: TGTGCCAGCAGGCCAGGGGTCGGTAGCAATCAGCCCCAGCATTCT. This codes for CASRPGVGSNQPQHS.

This clonotype showed up just a few times. The junction does not match germline at one end; this may be a read error. V is TRBV6-5 and J is TRBJ2-2; D may match TRBD1 or TRBD2 (7 bases each). This CDR3 contains 15 residues. Germline loops: CDR1 MNHEY, CDR2 SVGAGI. The CDR3 loop reads CAGSRGDYWTGELFF. The CDR3 bases are TGTGCCGGCAGCAGGGGGGACTACTGGACCGGGGAGCTGTTTTTT.

This clonotype occurred many times. The J gene is TRBJ1-5, the V gene TRBV7-2, with TRBD1 as a possible D gene (6 bases). CDR3 size: 13 residues. Germline CDR1 is SGHTA and CDR2 is FQGNSA. V lost 2 bases and J 5 bases, leaving 7 bases between the germline ends. This chain's CDR3 is CASSLTGHQPQHF. For the CDR3, the DNA is TGTGCCAGCAGCTTAACAGGGCATCAGCCCCAGCATTTT.

The sample holds a few counts of this clonotype. The rearrangement joins TRBV25-1 to TRBJ2-7, with TRBD1 matching 10 bases. Germline V gives CDR1 MGHDK, CDR2 SYGVNS. The CDR3 covers 13 residues. V shed 7 bases and J 6 bases; nucleotides not matched to a gene: 6. For the CDR3, the DNA is TGTGCCAGCAAAGTCGGGACAGGGGCCGAGCAGTACTTC. Amino acids: CASKVGTGAEQYF.

This clonotype came up a few times. This sequence joins TRBV6-5 and TRBJ1-5, with D hard to call. The ends were cut back, 6 bases at V and 4 bases at J, with 10 bases in the middle. The CDR3 length is 13 residues. Looked up from germline, CDR1 is MNHEY and CDR2 is SVGAGI. CDR3 coding DNA: TGTGCCAGCAGCCTCCAGGAAAATCAGCCCCAGCATTTT. This encodes CASSLQENQPQHF.

This clonotype was counted at least ten times. The rearrangement joins TRBV20-1 to TRBJ1-1, with D uncertain. This CDR3 contains 13 residues. Germline V gives CDR1 DFQATT, CDR2 SNEGSKA (reference sequence). V was shortened by 3 bases and J by 1 base, with 9 bases between the two germline ends. This chain's CDR3 is CSARSVRNTEAFF. The DNA for the CDR3 is TGCAGTGCTAGGTCGGTAAGGAACACTGAAGCTTTCTTT.

This clonotype appeared many times. J is TRBJ2-3 and V is TRBV5-4, with TRBD2 matching over 7 bases. CDR1 and CDR2 (germline): SGHNT, YYREEE (reference sequence). Trimming removed 2 bases from V and 7 bases from J; junction bases left unmatched: 4. This CDR3 spans 13 amino acids. The DNA of the CDR3 is TGTGCCAGCAGCTTATCAGCGGGGAATACGCAGTATTTT. Protein sequence: CASSLSAGNTQYF.

This chain joins TRBV10-3 and TRBJ2-1; 9 bases map to TRBD2. The germline V gene has CDR1 ENHRY and CDR2 SYGVKD. This CDR3 is 15 amino acids long. Trimming removed 3 bases from V and 6 bases from J; junction bases left unmatched: 6. The CDR3 loop is CAISDLAGGPNEQFF. DNA of the CDR3: TGTGCCATCAGTGATTTGGCGGGAGGGCCCAATGAGCAGTTCTTC.

This clonotype has a count of ten or more. In nucleotides, the CDR3 is TGCGCCAGCAACGAAAGGGGCTTAATCTATAATTCACCCCTCCACTTT. It codes for CASNERGLIYNSPLHF. The rearrangement uses TRBV10-1 and TRBJ1-6, with D perhaps TRBD1 (5 bases). V shed 7 bases and J shed 3 bases, with 16 bases lying between them. Per germline, CDR1 WNHNN and CDR2 SYGVQD (reference sequence). CDR3 length: 16 amino acids.

This clonotype turned up a few times. The rearrangement uses TRBV27 and TRBJ2-7, with D hard to call. The CDR3 has 13 amino acids. The V and J ends lost 0 bases and 3 bases respectively, with 6 bases between them. CDR1 MNHEY and CDR2 SMNVEV come from the germline V gene (reference sequence). This chain's CDR3 is CASSLSGFYEQYF. The CDR3 DNA reads as TGTGCCAGCAGTTTATCCGGGTTCTACGAGCAGTACTTC.

The gene calls are TRBV7-8 and TRBJ2-1, with 12 nucleotides matching TRBD2. The CDR3 sequence is 19 residues long. Trimming cost V 3 bases and J 8 bases; bases outside gene matches: 17. Germline-derived CDR1 and CDR2 are SGHVS and FQNEAQ. The DNA of the CDR3 is TGTGCCAGCAGCTTTCAGGGGGGTGGCCGTGGACTAGCGGGATATGAGCAGTTCTTC. Amino acid sequence: CASSFQGGGRGLAGYEQFF. The full variable domain, completed using reference TRBV7-8 and TRBJ2-1, is GAGVSQSPRYKVAKRGQDVALRCDPISGHVSLFWYQQALGQGPEFLTYFQNEAQLDKSGLPSDRFFAERPEGSVSTLKIQRTQQEDSAVYLCASSFQGGGRGLAGYEQFFGPGTRLTVL.

About this clonotype: A much larger clone is a single base away; this may be a read error. This sequence joins TRBV12-3 or TRBV12-4 and TRBJ2-1; D unresolved. CDR3 size: 13 residues. The CDR3 loop reads CTSSPDDWGEQFF. CDR3 nucleotide sequence: TGTACCAGCAGCCCCGACGATTGGGGTGAGCAGTTCTTC.